This TCR beta chain emerged from a study of beta chain features in type 1 diabetes. Isolated RNA was reverse transcribed in full, so expressed TCRB transcripts were sequenced. Sequenced by immunoSEQ multiplex PCR; TCRdb stores in-frame clones only, minus some. The table includes about 190,000 clones, roughly 7.1% detected once. Note on this clone: Its target is not known.

Study results and caveats: There was a moderate but significant shortening of TCRB CDR3s in all four CD4+ subsets of Type 1 diabetes patients.

V was clipped by 0 bases and J by 9 bases, with 15 bases between them. CDR3 length: 15 residues. Germline lookup yields CDR1 SGHAT and CDR2 FQNNGV. V gene TRBV11-2 combines with J gene TRBJ2-4, with D maybe TRBD2 (6 bases). This sequence originates from a woman in her thirties or forties with type 1 diabetes. The sample comprised central memory CD4+ T cells from blood. CDR3 in DNA: TGTGCCAGCAGCTTAGATCGGGGCGGGGTCGGCATTCAGTACTTC. Residues: CASSLDRGGVGIQYF.